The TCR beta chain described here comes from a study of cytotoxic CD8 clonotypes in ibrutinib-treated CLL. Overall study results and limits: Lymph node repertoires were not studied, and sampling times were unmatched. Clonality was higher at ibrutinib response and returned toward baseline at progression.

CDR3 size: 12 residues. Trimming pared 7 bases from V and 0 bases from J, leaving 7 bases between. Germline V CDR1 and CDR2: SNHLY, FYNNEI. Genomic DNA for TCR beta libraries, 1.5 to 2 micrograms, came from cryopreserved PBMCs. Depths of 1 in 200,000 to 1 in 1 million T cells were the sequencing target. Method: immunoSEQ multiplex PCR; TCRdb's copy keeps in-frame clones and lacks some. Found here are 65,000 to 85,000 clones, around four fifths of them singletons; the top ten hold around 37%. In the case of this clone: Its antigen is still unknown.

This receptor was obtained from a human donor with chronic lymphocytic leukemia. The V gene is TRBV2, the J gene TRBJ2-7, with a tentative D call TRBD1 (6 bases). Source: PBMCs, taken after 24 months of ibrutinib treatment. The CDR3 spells CASKGDSYEQYF. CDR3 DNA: TGTGCCAGCAAGGGGGACTCCTACGAGCAGTACTTC.